A single sample gave rise to the 32 T cell receptor beta chains below, sequenced in a study of cytomegalovirus exposure and HLA in healthy donors. PCR primers comprised 60 Vbeta and 13 Jbeta primers. The data were produced by immunoSEQ multiplex PCR, yet TCRdb's version contains in-frame clones alone and is incomplete. This sample has about 200,000 clones, with approximately 79% found just once. The sample comprised PBMCs. The receptors shown here come from a man aged 50-59 years in good health and CMV-seronegative.

The chain has TRBV7-8 and TRBJ1-2, with 7 bases matching TRBD1. The germline gives CDR1 SGHVS, CDR2 FQNEAQ. Trimming cost V 6 bases and J 6 bases; bases outside gene matches: 7. The CDR3 spans 13 residues. CDR3 DNA: TGTGCCAGCAGTCCCGGGACAGCTGATGGCTACACCTTC. Translating gives CASSPGTADGYTF.

This rearrangement joins TRBV6-1 to TRBJ1-1; D possibly corresponds to TRBD1 (6 bases). This CDR3 comprises 15 residues. Per germline, CDR1 MNHNS and CDR2 SASEGT. The V end lost 3 bases, the J end lost 0 bases, and 11 bases lay between the germline ends. The CDR3 protein is CASSDWGQVNTEAFF. As DNA, the CDR3 is TGTGCCAGCAGTGATTGGGGGCAGGTGAACACTGAAGCTTTCTTT.

This chain connects TRBV5-1 to TRBJ2-7; the D gene is possibly TRBD2 (6 bases). The CDR3 loop spans 14 amino acids. V lost 3 bases, J lost 3 bases, and 13 bases lay in between. CDR1 is SGHRS and CDR2 is YFSETQ in the germline V gene. CDR3 sequence: CASSSGDSYYEQYF. The DNA of the CDR3 is TGCGCCAGCAGCTCCGGGGACTCGTACTACGAGCAGTACTTC. Supplemented by reference TRBV5-1 and TRBJ2-7, the full variable domain reads KAGVTQTPRYLIKTRGQQVTLSCSPISGHRSVSWYQQTPGQGLQFLFEYFSETQRNKGNFPGRFSGRQFSNSRSEMNVSTLELGDSALYLCASSSGDSYYEQYFGPGTRLTVT.

As to this clone: Other DNA variants within this sample encode the same CDR3. The chain has TRBV6-6 and TRBJ2-7; 7 bases line up with TRBD2. Germline V gene lookup returns CDR1 MNHNY and CDR2 SVGAGI (reference sequence). J gave up 2 bases and V 3 bases, and 4 bases lay outside the gene matches. The CDR3 has 14 amino acids. CDR3 sequence reads: CASSYERGAYEQYF. As DNA, the CDR3 is TGTGCCAGCAGTTATGAGCGGGGAGCCTACGAGCAGTACTTC.

Only a few counts were recorded for this clone. V gene TRBV27 combines with J gene TRBJ1-5, with 9 bases fitting TRBD1. CDR3 length: 15 residues. Per germline, CDR1 MNHEY and CDR2 SMNVEV (reference sequence). Germline trimming cut 4 bases from V and 7 bases from J; bases unmatched to any gene: 8. CDR3 sequence reads: CASSSRRDREQPQHF. The DNA of the CDR3 is TGTGCCAGCAGTTCCCGAAGGGACAGGGAGCAGCCCCAGCATTTT.

V usage is TRBV27 and J usage is TRBJ2-7, with 7 positions matching TRBD1. V trimming: 6 bases; J trimming: 3 bases; junction bases outside the gene matches: 5. Germline CDR1 and CDR2: MNHEY and SMNVEV (reference sequence). There are 13 residues in the CDR3. This chain's CDR3 is CASSRDSYYEQYF. CDR3 nucleotide sequence: TGTGCCAGCAGCCGGGACAGCTACTACGAGCAGTACTTC.

This rearrangement joins TRBV5-4 to TRBJ2-7; 11 bases fit TRBD2. The CDR3 is 14 residues long. J lost 7 bases, V lost 4 bases, and 7 bases had no gene match. Germline values: CDR1 SGHNT, CDR2 YYREEE (reference sequence). In DNA, the CDR3 is TGTGCCAGCAGCCTGACTAGCGGGACAGGGGAGCAGTACTTC. It translates to CASSLTSGTGEQYF.

This chain connects TRBV5-6 to TRBJ2-6; TRBD1 matches at 8 bases. This CDR3 is built from 18 residues. Germline trimming cut 4 bases from V and 3 bases from J; bases unmatched to any gene: 12. Germline CDR1 is SGHDT and CDR2 is YYEEEE. This chain's CDR3 is CASSPGRGRLFGANVLTF. The CDR3, as DNA: TGTGCCAGCAGCCCCGGCAGGGGGCGATTATTTGGGGCCAACGTCCTGACTTTC.

This chain uses TRBV9 with TRBJ2-2; D is unresolved. This CDR3 contains 15 residues. The V gene lost 4 bases and the J gene lost 1 base, with 11 bases spanning the gap. CDR1 is SGDLS, CDR2 YYNGEE, per germline. The CDR3 region is CASSPYGGNTGELFF. In DNA form, the CDR3 reads TGTGCCAGCAGCCCTTACGGTGGGAACACCGGGGAGCTGTTTTTT.

The chain joins TRBV10-1 to TRBJ2-1; the D is unclear. Germline values: CDR1 WNHNN, CDR2 SYGVQD (reference sequence). Trimming left V 2 bases short and J 8 bases short, with 10 bases between. This CDR3 region has 13 residues. CDR3 loop: CASSEGTYDEQFF. CDR3 coding DNA: TGCGCCAGCAGTGAGGGTACTTACGATGAGCAGTTCTTC.

The CDR3 loop is CASSIANSNTGELFF. The CDR3 DNA reads TGTGCCAGTAGTATAGCCAACTCGAACACCGGGGAGCTGTTTTTT. The chain recombines TRBV19 with TRBJ2-2; D is unresolved. Germline values: CDR1 LNHDA, CDR2 SQIVND (reference sequence). V was shortened by 1 base and J by 0 bases, with 6 bases between the two germline ends. There are 15 residues in the CDR3.

The chain combines TRBV5-1 with TRBJ2-2, with D perhaps TRBD1 (6 bases). From germline, CDR1 is SGHRS and CDR2 YFSETQ. Trimming left V 4 bases short and J 3 bases short, with 22 bases between. This CDR3 region has 18 residues. CDR3 protein: CASSPQPRQATYTGELFF. The CDR3 DNA sequence: TGCGCCAGCAGCCCCCAGCCCAGACAGGCCACATACACCGGGGAGCTGTTTTTT.

This chain connects TRBV28 to TRBJ2-1; D may be TRBD2 (6 bases). Germline CDR1 is MDHEN and CDR2 is SYDVKM. The CDR3 loop spans 13 amino acids. The germline V and J ends were trimmed by 10 bases and 2 bases, with 12 bases remaining between them. CDR3 DNA sequence: TGTGCCACCGGGGGTAGCGCCTACAATGAGCAGTTCTTC. It yields the protein CATGGSAYNEQFF.

The J gene is TRBJ1-3, the V gene TRBV27, with D possibly TRBD1 on 6 matching bases. Trimming cost V 6 bases and J 1 base, with 13 bases left between them. Germline V lookup: CDR1 MNHEY, CDR2 SMNVEV (reference sequence). CDR3 length: 15 residues. CDR3 DNA: TGTGCCAGCAGCCTACAGGGAATATCTGGAAACACCATATATTTT. Its translation: CASSLQGISGNTIYF.

The chain uses TRBV30 and TRBJ1-4; TRBD1 might be the D (5 bases). CDR1 and CDR2 (germline): GTSNPN, SVGIG (reference sequence). V was trimmed by 0 bases and J by 7 bases, leaving 6 bases between them. The CDR3 length is 12 residues. The CDR3 DNA follows: TGTGCCTGGAGTGTGGGGCGTGAAAAACTGTTTTTT. This gives the protein CAWSVGREKLFF.

Here the CDR3 reads CASREAGPETQYF. In nucleotides, the CDR3 is TGTGCCAGCAGGGAGGCGGGGCCGGAGACCCAGTACTTC. The chain employs TRBV6-5 and TRBJ2-5; the D gene is possibly TRBD2 (6 bases). The CDR3 has 13 residues. Germline assignment: CDR1 MNHEY and CDR2 SVGAGI. Trimming stripped 6 bases from V and 5 bases from J, with 13 bases between.

This chain joins TRBV18 and TRBJ2-7; TRBD2 matches at 9 bases. V gave up 6 bases and J gave up 5 bases; unmatched junction bases: 14. The CDR3 consists of 16 residues. Germline V CDR1 and CDR2: KGHSH, LQKENI. The CDR3 bases are TGTGCCAGCTCGGCCATGGGACTAGCTAGCTATAACGAGCAGTACTTC. It codes for CASSAMGLASYNEQYF. Drawing the rest from reference TRBV18 and TRBJ2-7, the complete variable domain is NAGVMQNPRHLVRRRGQEARLRCSPMKGHSHVYWYRQLPEEGLKFMVYLQKENIIDESGMPKERFSAEFPKEGPSILRIQQVVRGDSAAYFCASSAMGLASYNEQYFGPGTRLTVT.

This clone was counted once. This sequence joins TRBV13 and TRBJ2-2; 8 bases align to TRBD2. This CDR3 has 15 residues. The V gene's germline CDR1 is PRHDT and CDR2 FYEKMQ (reference sequence). Losses at the gene ends were 1 base for V and 8 bases for J; bases not matched to a gene: 6. CDR3 sequence reads: CASSLDGRARGELFF. DNA of the CDR3: TGTGCCAGCAGCTTAGACGGGAGGGCCCGGGGGGAGCTGTTTTTT.

V usage is TRBV18 and J usage is TRBJ2-3; TRBD2 is a possible D gene (6 bases). CDR3 length equals 15 residues. Germline CDR1 KGHSH, CDR2 LQKENI. Trimming took 5 bases from V and 0 from J, leaving 12 bases between them. CDR3 sequence: CASSSAGSSTDTQYF. As DNA, the CDR3 is TGTGCCAGCTCATCAGCGGGCTCTAGCACAGATACGCAGTATTTT.

The chain employs TRBV9 and TRBJ2-2; 11 bases map to TRBD1. V lost 1 base to trimming and J lost 7 bases; unmatched junction nucleotides: 9. There are 17 residues in the CDR3. Germline values: CDR1 SGDLS, CDR2 YYNGEE. The DNA of the CDR3 is TGTGCCAGCAGCGTACTCGACGGGACAGGGGGGGTCGGGGAGCTGTTTTTT. Protein product: CASSVLDGTGGVGELFF.

The chain is built from TRBV2 and TRBJ2-7; TRBD2 agrees at 8 bases. CDR1 and CDR2 (germline): SNHLY, FYNNEI. The V gene end was trimmed by 6 bases and the J gene end by 6 bases; junction bases not matched to a gene: 10. The CDR3 consists of 14 residues. CDR3 region: CASRDSGGYAEQYF. CDR3 nucleotide sequence: TGTGCCAGCAGGGACAGCGGGGGATATGCCGAGCAGTACTTC.

V is TRBV11-2 and J is TRBJ2-1; a weak D match, TRBD2 (5 bases). V was pared by 3 bases and J by 3 bases, with 12 bases between. The CDR3 sequence is 15 residues long. Looked up from germline, CDR1 is SGHAT and CDR2 is FQNNGV. Here the CDR3 DNA reads TGTGCCAGCAGCTTGAGGGCTAACTACTACAATGAGCAGTTCTTC. Translated, it gives CASSLRANYYNEQFF.

V is TRBV4-2 and J is TRBJ2-1; D unclear. V gave up 0 bases and J gave up 10 bases, with 13 bases separating them. This CDR3 spans 14 amino acids. Per germline, CDR1 LGHNA and CDR2 YNFKEQ. The CDR3 DNA follows: TGTGCCAGCAGCCAAGATAGGTCAGGTCGCGAGCAGTTCTTC. It encodes CASSQDRSGREQFF.

This chain uses TRBV11-3 with TRBJ1-1, with 7 bases matching TRBD1. This CDR3 has 15 amino acids. Germline V gene sequence: CDR1 SGHNT, CDR2 YENEEA. V trimming: 5 bases; J trimming: 6 bases; junction bases outside the gene matches: 12. The CDR3 protein is CASSRGDRGSSEAFF. For the CDR3, the DNA is TGTGCCAGCAGCCGCGGGGACAGAGGATCCTCTGAAGCTTTCTTT.

The chain has TRBV7-6 and TRBJ2-7; no clear D gene. Germline CDR1 and CDR2: SGHVS and FNYEAQ. The V and J ends lost 2 bases and 2 bases respectively, with 7 bases between them. CDR3 length equals 13 residues. The CDR3 region has the DNA TGTGCCAGCAGCTTAAACAGACCCTACGAGCAGTACTTC. It specifies CASSLNRPYEQYF.

A remark on this clone: The CDR3 ends on some other residue instead of the conserved phenylalanine or tryptophan, so this is likely a read error. CDR3 sequence: CASSLARGQYEQYL. The CDR3 nucleotides read TGTGCCAGCAGCTTAGCCAGGGGGCAGTACGAGCAGTACCTC. V gene TRBV7-9 combines with J gene TRBJ2-7; 8 bases map to TRBD1. After removal of 0 bases from V and 4 bases from J, the junction contained 2 bases not matched to a gene. The CDR3 sequence is 14 residues long. Germline V gene sequence: CDR1 SEHNR, CDR2 FQNEAQ (reference sequence).

This clone has just a few counts. V gene TRBV29-1 combines with J gene TRBJ2-6; 8 bases align to TRBD1. The CDR3 loop spans 16 amino acids. Germline lookup yields CDR1 SQVTM and CDR2 ANQGSEA. Unmatched junction bases numbered 9, after V lost 7 bases and J lost 1 base. CDR3 amino acids: CSAFGQGISGANVLTF. DNA of the CDR3: TGCAGCGCCTTTGGACAGGGTATTTCTGGGGCCAACGTCCTGACTTTC.

In nucleotides, the CDR3 is TGTGCTAGTGGTTTGGTTCTTGGGGGCGATAGGGTTCGCGAGCAGTACTTC. This codes for CASGLVLGGDRVREQYF. This chain links TRBV12-5 with TRBJ2-7, with D perhaps matching TRBD1 (6 bases). CDR3 length: 17 residues. Germline lookup yields CDR1 LGHNT and CDR2 FRNRAP. Trimming pared 0 bases from V and 6 bases from J, leaving 21 bases between.

The chain uses TRBV28 and TRBJ1-2; 7 nucleotides match TRBD1. This CDR3 comprises 14 residues. Per the germline V gene, CDR1 is MDHEN and CDR2 is SYDVKM. V was clipped by 3 bases and J by 6 bases; unmatched bases: 7. CDR3 region: CASSFMDRTDGYTF. The CDR3 DNA reads TGTGCCAGCAGTTTTATGGACAGGACAGATGGCTACACCTTC.

This chain uses TRBV10-3 with TRBJ2-7; D is uncertain. This CDR3 contains 13 residues. Germline V lookup: CDR1 ENHRY, CDR2 SYGVKD. Trimming removed 3 bases from V and 2 bases from J, with 8 bases in between. In DNA, the CDR3 is TGTGCCATCAGTGATCGCCAGGCCTACGAGCAGTACTTC. The encoded protein is CAISDRQAYEQYF.

The chain has TRBV7-2 and TRBJ1-5; no definite D call. V lost 5 bases and J lost 3, with 14 bases in between. CDR3 length: 15 residues. The germline gives CDR1 SGHTA, CDR2 FQGNSA. The CDR3 DNA reads as TGTGCCAGCAGCATCACTTCAGGAAACAATCAGCCCCAGCATTTT. This encodes CASSITSGNNQPQHF.

This clone has a handful of counts. J is TRBJ1-1 and V is TRBV15; D not resolved. V was clipped by 5 bases and J by 5 bases, with 18 bases between them. The CDR3 runs 15 residues. Germline CDR1 reads LNHNV; CDR2 reads YYDKDF (reference sequence). CDR3 sequence reads: CATSPQGREGTEAFF. The CDR3 DNA is TGTGCCACCAGCCCCCAAGGGAGGGAAGGAACTGAAGCTTTCTTT.